What follows describes a single TCR beta chain. Its antigen remains unknown. This sample is drawn from a study of PD-1 blockade in mismatch repair-deficient tumors. Study-level findings and limits: Tumor-resident clones, often absent from pretreatment blood, expanded after pembrolizumab and then contracted.

Time point given: approximately 11-day in vitro stimulation with candidate neoantigen peptide 4. Each of seven ELISpot-reactive candidate peptides was used for approximately 11-day stimulation. Unmatched junction bases numbered 7, after V lost 5 bases and J lost 8 bases. This CDR3 is 15 amino acids long. The germline gives CDR1 MDHEN, CDR2 SYDVKM. The assay was immunoSEQ multiplex PCR, and TCRdb's table has in-frame clones only and misses some. The table lists more than 11,000 clones, under 90% of them singletons. The source material was cells cultured in vitro, sampled from a patient treated with pembrolizumab. The genes are TRBV28 and TRBJ1-4; the match to TRBD1 covers 11 bases. The clonotype comes from an adult with mismatch repair-deficient cancer. In DNA form, the CDR3 reads TGTGCCAGCAGTGCTACCGGGACAGGGGGAGAAAAACTGTTTTTT. Encoded protein: CASSATGTGGEKLFF.